The T cell receptor (beta chain) under discussion was sequenced for a study of long-term antiretroviral therapy in people with HIV. The germline gives CDR1 LGHNA, CDR2 YSLEER. The CDR3 is made up of 15 amino acids. V gave up 0 bases and J gave up 5 bases; unmatched junction bases: 7. Overall study findings and caveats: It was observed that HIV repertoires exhibited narrower CDR3 length ranges than controls.

Every participant with HIV received treatment in the United States. A v3.0 immunoSEQ assay was performed at survey level. Sequencing used immunoSEQ multiplex PCR; TCRdb keeps in-frame clones, though not all of them. This table has about 33,000 clones, around 96% appearing once. Turning to this clone: Its antigen remains unknown.

This specimen was unsorted PBMCs, taken 6.6 years after starting antiretroviral therapy. The V gene is TRBV4-3, the J gene TRBJ2-7; 7 bases map to TRBD2. The origin of this receptor is a man aged 25-45 years with HIV. In DNA, the CDR3 is TGCGCCAGCAGCCAAGATCCGGGCCGGGGGGACGAGCAGTACTTC. Its protein product is CASSQDPGRGDEQYF.